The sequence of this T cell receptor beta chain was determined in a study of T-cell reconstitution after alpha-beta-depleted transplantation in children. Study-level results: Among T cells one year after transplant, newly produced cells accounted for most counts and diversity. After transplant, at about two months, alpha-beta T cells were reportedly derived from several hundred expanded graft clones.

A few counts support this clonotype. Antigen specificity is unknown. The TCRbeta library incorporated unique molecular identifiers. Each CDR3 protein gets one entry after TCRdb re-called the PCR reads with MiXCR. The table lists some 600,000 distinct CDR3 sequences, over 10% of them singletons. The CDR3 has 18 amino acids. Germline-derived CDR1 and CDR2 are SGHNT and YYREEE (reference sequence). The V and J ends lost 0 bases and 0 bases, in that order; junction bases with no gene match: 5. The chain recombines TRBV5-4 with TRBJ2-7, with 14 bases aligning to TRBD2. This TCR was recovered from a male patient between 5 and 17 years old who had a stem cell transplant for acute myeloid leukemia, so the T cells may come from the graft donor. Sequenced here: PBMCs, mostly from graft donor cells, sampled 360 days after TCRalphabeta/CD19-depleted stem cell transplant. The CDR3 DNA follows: TGTGCCAGCAGCTTGGAACCCGGACTAGCGGGGGGCTCCTACGAGCAGTACGTC. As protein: CASSLEPGLAGGSYEQYV.